Below, 17 T cell receptor beta chains from the same sample are listed, as sequenced in a study of cytomegalovirus exposure and HLA in healthy donors. Sequencing used immunoSEQ multiplex PCR; TCRdb keeps in-frame clones, though not all of them. The table includes roughly 120,000 clones, over 90% detected once. The material sequenced was PBMCs. The receptors stem from a woman between 18 and 30 years old in good health and CMV-seronegative.

The rearrangement uses TRBV5-1 and TRBJ1-1; TRBD1 matches 7 bases. CDR1 is SGHRS and CDR2 is YFSETQ in the germline V gene. J lost 4 bases, V lost 3 bases, and 12 bases had no gene match. The CDR3 contains 16 residues. The CDR3 here is CASSSTGARQGTEAFF. CDR3 DNA: TGCGCCAGCAGCTCCACAGGGGCGAGGCAGGGCACTGAAGCTTTCTTT.

The chain links TRBV11-2 to TRBJ1-3, with a tentative D call TRBD1 (6 bases). With 6 bases removed from V and 0 bases from J, the gap between germline ends came to 15 bases. Germline V gene sequence: CDR1 SGHAT, CDR2 FQNNGV. The CDR3 sequence is 16 residues long. CDR3 protein: CASSLTGPTSGNTIYF. The CDR3 DNA is TGTGCCAGCAGTCTAACAGGGCCCACCTCTGGAAACACCATATATTTT.

CDR3 sequence reads: CASSDNRGPPYEQYF. CDR3 DNA sequence: TGTGCCAGCAGTGATAACAGGGGGCCACCCTACGAGCAGTACTTC. The rearrangement joins TRBV25-1 to TRBJ2-7, with 9 positions matching TRBD1. The CDR3 contains 15 residues. Germline-derived CDR1 and CDR2 are MGHDK and SYGVNS. V was pared by 3 bases and J by 2 bases, with 5 bases of the junction left unmatched.

The chain links TRBV4-1 to TRBJ2-1; 9 bases map to TRBD2. In germline, CDR1 is MGHRA, CDR2 YSYEKL. After removal of 4 bases from V and 9 bases from J, the junction contained 7 bases not matched to a gene. This CDR3 has 14 amino acids. The CDR3 sequence: CASSPGTSRLEQFF. The CDR3 DNA reads as TGCGCCAGCAGCCCCGGGACTAGCCGCCTTGAGCAGTTCTTC.

This clone was detected once. The rearrangement uses TRBV10-1 and TRBJ1-6; 11 nucleotides line up with TRBD1. CDR1 is WNHNN, CDR2 SYGVQD, per germline (reference sequence). V dropped 10 bases and J dropped 8; count of bases not matched to a gene: 4. The CDR3 contains 13 residues. In DNA form, the CDR3 reads TGCGCCAACTCGGACAGGGGGCATTCACCCCTCCACTTT. Translated: CANSDRGHSPLHF.

The sample holds one count of this clone. The genes are TRBV18 and TRBJ1-4; 8 bases match TRBD1. Losses at the gene ends were 3 bases for V and 4 bases for J; bases not matched to a gene: 4. CDR3 length: 15 residues. Germline V CDR1 and CDR2: KGHSH, LQKENI. The CDR3 coding sequence is TGTGCCAGCTCACCCAGGGACAGGCTTAATGAAAAACTGTTTTTT. Translated: CASSPRDRLNEKLFF.

This chain connects TRBV7-9 to TRBJ2-5, with a possible D match to TRBD2 (6 bases). The germline V and J ends were trimmed by 5 bases and 4 bases, with 17 bases remaining between them. The CDR3 spans 15 residues. The germline V gene has CDR1 SEHNR and CDR2 FQNEAQ (reference sequence). The CDR3 bases are TGTGCCAGCAGCGTTGGGGATTGGGACTTAGAGACCCAGTACTTC. It encodes CASSVGDWDLETQYF.

The V gene is TRBV30, the J gene TRBJ1-5; no firm D call. V lost 3 bases to trimming and J lost 4 bases, with 19 bases between them. The CDR3 covers 16 residues. Germline V lookup: CDR1 GTSNPN, CDR2 SVGIG (reference sequence). CDR3 amino acids: CAWRPAEGGWNQPQHF. DNA for the CDR3: TGTGCCTGGAGACCCGCCGAGGGCGGGTGGAATCAGCCCCAGCATTTT.

The chain employs TRBV19 and TRBJ1-4; D is unclear. CDR1 and CDR2 (germline): LNHDA, SQIVND (reference sequence). V shed 1 base and J shed 10 bases, with 10 bases lying between them. This CDR3 has 13 amino acids. The CDR3 region is CASSIGDSGKLFF. For the CDR3, the DNA is TGTGCCAGTAGTATAGGTGATTCGGGAAAACTGTTTTTT.

V and J are TRBV5-6 and TRBJ1-4; D uncertain. Trimming cost V 4 bases and J 8 bases, with 6 bases left between them. CDR1 SGHDT and CDR2 YYEEEE come from the germline V gene. The CDR3 contains 11 residues. The CDR3 reads CASSVEEKLFF. The DNA of the CDR3 is TGTGCCAGCAGCGTCGAGGAAAAACTGTTTTTT. The entire variable domain, with the rest obtained from reference TRBV5-6 and TRBJ1-4, is as follows: DAGVTQSPTHLIKTRGQQVTLRCSPKSGHDTVSWYQQALGQGPQFIFQYYEEEERQRGNFPDRFSGHQFPNYSSELNVNALLLGDSALYLCASSVEEKLFFGSGTQLSVL.

The V and J genes are TRBV7-2 and TRBJ1-2; 12 bases fit TRBD1. In germline, CDR1 is SGHTA, CDR2 FQGNSA. The V and J ends lost 4 bases and 8 bases, in that order; junction bases with no gene match: 5. The CDR3 extends over 14 amino acids. The CDR3 loop reads CASSWGQGARGYTF. The CDR3, as DNA: TGTGCCAGCAGCTGGGGACAGGGGGCAAGGGGCTACACCTTC. The full variable domain, in which reference TRBV7-2 and TRBJ1-2 provide the parts outside the CDR3, is GAGVSQSPSNKVTEKGKDVELRCDPISGHTALYWYRQSLGQGLEFLIYFQGNSAPDKSGLPSDRFSAERTGGSVSTLTIQRTQQEDSAVYLCASSWGQGARGYTFGSGTRLTVV.

The V gene is TRBV30, the J gene TRBJ1-1; TRBD1 is a possible D gene (6 bases). The length of the CDR3 is 13 residues. CDR1 is GTSNPN and CDR2 is SVGIG in the germline V gene (reference sequence). The V end lost 1 base, the J end lost 0 bases, and 6 bases lay between the germline ends. For the CDR3, the DNA is TGTGCCTGGAGTGGACAGGTGAACACTGAAGCTTTCTTT. Protein: CAWSGQVNTEAFF.

J is TRBJ2-3 and V is TRBV27; no clear D gene. The ends were cut back, 6 bases at V and 1 base at J, with 14 bases in the middle. Germline lookup yields CDR1 MNHEY and CDR2 SMNVEV (reference sequence). CDR3 length: 15 residues. The CDR3 loop reads CASSPLPAGTDTQYF. For the CDR3, the DNA is TGTGCCAGCAGCCCCCTTCCGGCGGGCACAGATACGCAGTATTTT.

V gene TRBV10-3 combines with J gene TRBJ2-7, with 8 positions matching TRBD1. The germline gives CDR1 ENHRY, CDR2 SYGVKD. The CDR3 length is 14 residues. V was pared by 11 bases and J by 5 bases, with 14 bases of the junction left unmatched. The CDR3 region is CAVRPGQVTHEQYF. The CDR3 nucleotides are TGTGCCGTACGCCCGGGACAGGTGACCCACGAGCAGTACTTC.

The chain employs TRBV30 and TRBJ2-2; D perhaps matches TRBD2 (6 bases). The CDR3 runs to 13 residues. V gave up 4 bases and J gave up 4 bases, with 10 bases separating them. Germline lookup yields CDR1 GTSNPN and CDR2 SVGIG (reference sequence). CDR3: CAWTSVGTGELFF. As DNA, the CDR3 is TGTGCCTGGACTAGCGTGGGCACCGGGGAGCTGTTTTTT. Drawing the rest from reference TRBV30 and TRBJ2-2, the complete variable domain is SQTIHQWPATLVQPVGSPLSLECTVEGTSNPNLYWYRQAAGRGLQLLFYSVGIGQISSEVPQNLSASRPQDRQFILSSKKLLLSDSGFYLCAWTSVGTGELFFGEGSRLTVL.

V gene TRBV27 combines with J gene TRBJ1-2; tentative D call: TRBD1 (6 bases). This CDR3 has 14 amino acids. Germline values: CDR1 MNHEY, CDR2 SMNVEV (reference sequence). Trimming shortened V by 0 bases and J by 8 bases, and 13 bases separated the two germline ends. CDR3 residues: CASSLSGRGRGYTF. CDR3 in DNA: TGTGCCAGCAGTTTATCGGGGCGGGGGCGCGGCTACACCTTC.

The chain recombines TRBV2 with TRBJ1-5; no firm D call. Germline V gives CDR1 SNHLY, CDR2 FYNNEI. Trimming removed 7 bases from V and 9 bases from J, with 16 bases in between. The CDR3 has 13 residues. The CDR3 coding sequence is TGTGCCAGCACGGCCAAGGAAGCGACGCCCCAGCATTTT. This sequence encodes CASTAKEATPQHF.